These 2 T cell receptor beta chains were sequenced from one sample in a study of T cell changes during pregnancy in multiple sclerosis. The method was immunoSEQ multiplex PCR; TCRdb's version includes in-frame clones alone and lacks a portion of them. The sample has about 40,000 clones, nearly 90% seen once. Sequencing used CD4+ T cells from peripheral blood mononuclear cells, obtained in the first trimester of pregnancy. These receptors were obtained from a female donor with multiple sclerosis, enrolled in a pregnancy study.

The rearrangement uses TRBV7-2 and TRBJ2-7; 8 positions agree with TRBD1. Trimming at V came to 5 bases and at J to 9 bases, leaving 9 bases not matched to a gene. The CDR3 has 13 residues. Germline V gene data show CDR1 as SGHTA and CDR2 as FQGNSA. CDR3 bases: TGTGCCAGCAGCCCGGACAGGGATGATGGGCAGTACTTC. It yields the protein CASSPDRDDGQYF.

This clone occurred once. V and J are TRBV7-2 and TRBJ1-5; the match to TRBD1 covers 9 bases. The CDR3 has 14 residues. The germline V gene has CDR1 SGHTA and CDR2 FQGNSA. V trimming: 5 bases; J trimming: 4 bases; junction bases outside the gene matches: 3. Written as DNA, the CDR3 is TGTGCCAGCAGCCCACAGGGGGCGAATCAGCCCCAGCATTTT. Protein sequence: CASSPQGANQPQHF.